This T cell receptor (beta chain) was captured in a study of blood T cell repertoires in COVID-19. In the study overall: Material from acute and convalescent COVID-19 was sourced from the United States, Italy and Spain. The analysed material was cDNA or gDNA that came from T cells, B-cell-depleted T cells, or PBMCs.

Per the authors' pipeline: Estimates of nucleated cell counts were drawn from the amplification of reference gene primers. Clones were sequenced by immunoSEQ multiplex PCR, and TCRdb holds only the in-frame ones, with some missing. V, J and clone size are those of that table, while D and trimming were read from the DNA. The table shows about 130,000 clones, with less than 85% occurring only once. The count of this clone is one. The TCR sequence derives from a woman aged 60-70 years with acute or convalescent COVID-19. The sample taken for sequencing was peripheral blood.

The CDR3 DNA reads TGTGCCAGCGCGTCTGGGACAACTAGCACAGATACGCAGTATTTT. Amino acids: CASASGTTSTDTQYF. The genes are TRBV6-5 and TRBJ2-3, with TRBD1 as a possible D gene (6 bases). The CDR3 consists of 15 residues. V shed 8 bases and J shed 0 bases, with 15 bases lying between them. Looked up from germline, CDR1 is MNHEY and CDR2 is SVGAGI.